The 7 T cell receptor beta chains below all came from one sample that was sequenced in a study of CD8+ T cells in alopecia areata. Sequencing templates came from extracted RNA that was reverse transcribed into cDNA. Sequencing was performed with immunoSEQ multiplex PCR; in TCRdb, only in-frame clones are kept and a portion is missing. The data hold around 120,000 clones, with roughly 66% observed a single time. Sequences were obtained from CD4+ T cells sorted from blood. All receptors derive from a human donor in good health.

A single count supports this clone. The CDR3 region is CSAYFTDTQYF. The CDR3 DNA reads as TGCAGCGCCTATTTCACAGATACGCAGTATTTT. The rearrangement links TRBV20-1 to TRBJ2-3, with D unresolved. This CDR3 is built from 11 residues. The germline V gene encodes CDR1 DFQATT and CDR2 SNEGSKA (reference sequence).

V usage is TRBV4-1 and J usage is TRBJ1-5; TRBD1 matches 8 bases. Trimming removed 0 bases from V and 7 bases from J; junction bases left unmatched: 11. Germline values: CDR1 MGHRA, CDR2 YSYEKL. The CDR3 is 17 residues long. The CDR3 here is CASSQEVTGGRGQPQHF. The CDR3 DNA sequence: TGCGCCAGCAGCCAAGAAGTAACAGGGGGACGGGGACAGCCCCAGCATTTT.

This clone was recorded a few times. This chain connects TRBV7-2 to TRBJ2-1; 10 positions match TRBD1. Germline CDR1 reads SGHTA; CDR2 reads FQGNSA. The CDR3 totals 14 residues. V lost 5 bases to trimming and J lost 7 bases; unmatched junction nucleotides: 5. Written as DNA, the CDR3 is TGTGCCAGCAGCCGAGGGACAGGGGTGAATGAGCAGTTCTTC. Amino acids: CASSRGTGVNEQFF.

The chain combines TRBV6-1 with TRBJ1-5; unclear D gene. V lost 3 bases, J lost 6 bases, and 3 bases lay in between. The CDR3 contains 11 residues. Germline V gives CDR1 MNHNS, CDR2 SASEGT. The CDR3 DNA follows: TGTGCCAGCAGTGATAGTCAGCCCCAGCATTTT. This sequence encodes CASSDSQPQHF.

The rearrangement joins TRBV19 to TRBJ1-2, with D unclear. The V and J ends lost 4 bases and 3 bases respectively, with 15 bases between them. Germline V gene lookup returns CDR1 LNHDA and CDR2 SQIVND (reference sequence). This CDR3 comprises 15 residues. The CDR3 sequence is CASSTPEIRYYGYTF. The CDR3 DNA follows: TGTGCCAGTAGTACTCCAGAAATCCGTTACTATGGCTACACCTTC.

The chain couples TRBV4-2 to TRBJ2-5; TRBD2 matches 12 bases. The length of the CDR3 is 16 residues. Germline V gives CDR1 LGHNA, CDR2 YNFKEQ. Losses at the gene ends were 0 bases for V and 4 bases for J; bases not matched to a gene: 3. CDR3 sequence reads: CASSQEASGGAETQYF. The CDR3 DNA reads as TGTGCCAGCAGCCAAGAGGCTAGCGGGGGGGCAGAGACCCAGTACTTC.

The chain links TRBV2 to TRBJ2-1; a weak D match, TRBD1 (6 bases). Germline V gives CDR1 SNHLY, CDR2 FYNNEI. The length of the CDR3 is 15 residues. With 6 bases removed from V and 6 bases from J, the gap between germline ends came to 18 bases. CDR3 protein: CASRLGQEGFNEQFF. The CDR3 nucleotides are TGTGCCAGCAGACTGGGACAAGAGGGGTTCAATGAGCAGTTCTTC.